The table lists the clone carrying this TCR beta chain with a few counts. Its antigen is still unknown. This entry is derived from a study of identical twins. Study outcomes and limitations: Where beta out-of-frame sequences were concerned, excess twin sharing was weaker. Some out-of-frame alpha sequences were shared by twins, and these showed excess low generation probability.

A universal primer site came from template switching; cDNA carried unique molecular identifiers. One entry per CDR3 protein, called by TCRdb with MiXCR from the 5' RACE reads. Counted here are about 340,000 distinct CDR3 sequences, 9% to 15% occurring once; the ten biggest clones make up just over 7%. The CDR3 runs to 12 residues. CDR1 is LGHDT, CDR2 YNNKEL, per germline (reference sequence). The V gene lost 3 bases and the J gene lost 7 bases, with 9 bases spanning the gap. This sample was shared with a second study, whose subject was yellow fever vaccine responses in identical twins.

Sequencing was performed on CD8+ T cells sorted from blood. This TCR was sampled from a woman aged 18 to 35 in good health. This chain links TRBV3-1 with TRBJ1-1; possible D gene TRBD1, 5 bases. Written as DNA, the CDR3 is TGTGCCAGCAGCCAGGGGCGGTTTGAAGCTTTCTTT. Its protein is CASSQGRFEAFF.